These 25 T cell receptor beta chains share one sample of origin, sequenced in a study of human T cells and chemical hapten exposure. Each CDR3 protein gets one entry after TCRdb re-called the RACE reads with MiXCR. Of about 270,000 distinct CDR3 sequences listed, approximately 7.5% are singletons. Time point denoted: pre-sensitization, week 0. Documented treatment: therapeutic diphenylcyclopropenone sensitization with weekly scalp DPC. The sequencing used whole blood, collected in connection with sensitization to the hapten diphenylcyclopropenone (DPC). Receptors originate from a man between 18 and 35 years old with alopecia areata. Some clones in this sample may be carry-over from other donors' samples.

This clonotype was detected ten times or more. This sequence joins TRBV27 and TRBJ2-7; TRBD1 matches 8 bases. This CDR3 comprises 13 residues. Germline CDR1 and CDR2: MNHEY and SMNVEV (reference sequence). The J segment lost 6 bases and the V segment lost 6 bases, leaving 7 bases of the junction unmatched. CDR3 coding DNA: TGTGCCAGCAGCGACAGGGGAAGTGGCGAGCAGTACGTC. Translated, it gives CASSDRGSGEQYV.

This clonotype occurred many times. The chain couples TRBV28 to TRBJ1-1, with D perhaps matching TRBD1 (6 bases). The CDR3 has 12 amino acids. Germline V gives CDR1 MDHEN, CDR2 SYDVKM. V lost 3 bases, J lost 12 bases, and 14 bases lay in between. CDR3 in DNA: TGTGCCAGCAGTTTGCCGCAGGGGAAAACTTTCTTT. It is translated as CASSLPQGKTFF.

This clonotype showed up just a few times. The V gene is TRBV14, the J gene TRBJ2-1, with D perhaps TRBD1 or TRBD2 (5 bases each). V lost 7 bases and J lost 4, with 17 bases in between. Germline V gene lookup returns CDR1 SGHDN and CDR2 FVKESK. The CDR3 length is 15 residues. The CDR3 spells CASTPAGTFYNEQFF. CDR3 DNA: TGTGCCAGCACCCCCGCCGGGACGTTTTACAATGAGCAGTTCTTC.

This clonotype was recorded a few times. This chain joins TRBV6-2 or TRBV6-3 and TRBJ2-2; the D is unclear. The V gene lost 2 bases and the J gene lost 1 base, with 5 bases spanning the gap. CDR1 is MNHEY and CDR2 is SVGEGT in the germline V gene. The CDR3 runs 14 residues. CDR3: CASSYGVNTGELFF. In DNA form, the CDR3 reads TGTGCCAGCAGTTACGGCGTGAACACCGGGGAGCTGTTTTTT.

This clonotype was seen more than once but under ten times. The chain couples TRBV12-3 or TRBV12-4 to TRBJ1-5, with 8 bases that match TRBD1. This CDR3 has 14 amino acids. V shed 2 bases, J shed 6 bases, and the junction held 3 bases outside the gene matches. The CDR3 sequence is CASSLQTGVQPQHF. In DNA, the CDR3 is TGTGCCAGCAGTTTACAGACAGGGGTTCAGCCCCAGCATTTT.

This clonotype was observed many times. The chain links TRBV6-5 to TRBJ1-6; no definite D call. CDR1 MNHEY and CDR2 SVGAGI come from the germline V gene. The germline V and J ends were trimmed by 2 bases and 7 bases, with 3 bases remaining between them. The CDR3 has 12 amino acids. CDR3 nucleotide sequence: TGTGCCAGCAGTTACAGGAATTCACCCCTCCACTTT. As protein: CASSYRNSPLHF.

Only a few counts were recorded for this clonotype. The rearrangement links TRBV4-3 to TRBJ2-3, with 7 bases lining up with TRBD1. The junction had 14 bases not matched to a gene; V was cut back by 0 bases and J by 2 bases. Germline CDR1 is LGHNA and CDR2 is YSLEER. The CDR3 is 19 residues long. In DNA form, the CDR3 reads TGCGCCAGCAGCCAAGATCCACCGAACAGGGGAGCCCTCACAGATACGCAGTATTTT. It is translated as CASSQDPPNRGALTDTQYF.

This clonotype has just a few counts. This rearrangement joins TRBV14 to TRBJ2-6; D gene uncertain. This CDR3 region has 15 residues. Trimming left V 6 bases short and J 0 bases short, with 9 bases between. Germline CDR1 reads SGHDN; CDR2 reads FVKESK. The CDR3 region is CASRRTLSGANVLTF. The CDR3 region has the DNA TGTGCCAGCAGACGTACACTCTCTGGGGCCAACGTCCTGACTTTC.

This chain joins TRBV7-3 and TRBJ1-2; no definite D call. The ends were cut back, 4 bases at V and 8 bases at J, with 8 bases in the middle. The germline gives CDR1 SGHTA, CDR2 FQGTGA. This CDR3 comprises 11 residues. This CDR3 is CASSSGGGYTF. The CDR3 nucleotides are TGTGCCAGCAGCTCAGGCGGGGGCTACACCTTC.

This clonotype occurred a few times. The genes are TRBV12-3 or TRBV12-4 and TRBJ1-1; D is unclear. V was clipped by 5 bases and J by 5 bases, with 9 bases between them. The CDR3 has 12 residues. The DNA of the CDR3 is TGTGCCAGCAGTCCACGGCGGACTGAAGCTTTCTTT. Protein: CASSPRRTEAFF.

This clonotype occurred once. The V call is TRBV5-1, the J call TRBJ2-1, with no clear D. Germline V gene sequence: CDR1 SGHRS, CDR2 YFSETQ. The CDR3 spans 16 residues. V was clipped by 8 bases and J by 8 bases, with 26 bases between them. This CDR3 reads CASPLLSPRISDEQFF. The CDR3 region has the DNA TGCGCCAGTCCTTTGTTGTCCCCCCGTATTTCAGATGAGCAGTTCTTC.

In this sample, this clonotype turned up many times. The chain employs TRBV2 and TRBJ1-1; D call uncertain. This CDR3 has 13 residues. Germline V CDR1 and CDR2: SNHLY, FYNNEI. The ends were cut back, 3 bases at V and 1 base at J, with 6 bases in the middle. CDR3 DNA: TGTGCCAGCAGTGAGGCTGGGAACACTGAAGCTTTCTTT. This codes for CASSEAGNTEAFF.

The chain is built from TRBV5-1 and TRBJ2-3, with D perhaps matching TRBD2 (7 bases). The V end was cut by 2 bases, the J end by 1 base, with 14 bases between. CDR1 is SGHRS, CDR2 YFSETQ, per germline. This CDR3 spans 16 amino acids. The CDR3 DNA is TGCGCCAGCAGCTTAATCCGGGGGGCCCGCACAGATACGCAGTATTTT. Protein product: CASSLIRGARTDTQYF.

Ten or more counts support this clonotype. V and J are TRBV5-6 and TRBJ1-1; a possible D gene is TRBD1 (6 bases). This CDR3 region has 13 residues. V was shortened by 2 bases and J by 7 bases, with 12 bases between the two germline ends. Looked up from germline, CDR1 is SGHDT and CDR2 is YYEEEE. The CDR3 sequence is CASSFDRLYEAFF. CDR3 DNA: TGTGCCAGCAGCTTTGACAGGTTGTATGAAGCTTTCTTT.

This clonotype was recorded a few times. V is TRBV4-1 and J is TRBJ1-5; D call uncertain. V was trimmed by 4 bases and J by 9 bases, leaving 19 bases between them. From germline, CDR1 is MGHRA and CDR2 YSYEKL. The CDR3 runs to 15 residues. The CDR3 coding sequence is TGCGCCAGCAGCCGGACCTTAGGTCTTCAACTGCCCCAGCATTTT. Its translation: CASSRTLGLQLPQHF.

At least ten counts were recorded for this clonotype. The chain has TRBV12-3 or TRBV12-4 and TRBJ1-2, with a possible D match to TRBD1 (5 bases). The CDR3 totals 15 residues. Trimming removed 5 bases from V and 4 bases from J, with 17 bases in between. The CDR3 DNA reads TGTGCCAGCAGTGTTGCCCCGGGACTCTTCTATGGCTACACCTTC. Its protein is CASSVAPGLFYGYTF.

This clonotype showed up many times. CDR3 nucleotide sequence: TGTGCCAGCAGCTTGAGTAGCGGCCTTTCCTACAATGAGCAGTTCTTC. Protein product: CASSLSSGLSYNEQFF. This chain links TRBV5-5 with TRBJ2-1; the D gene is possibly TRBD2 (6 bases). V lost 1 base, J lost 1 base, and 12 bases lay in between. The CDR3 is made up of 16 amino acids. Germline assignment: CDR1 SGHKS and CDR2 YYEKEE (reference sequence).

The table lists this clonotype with a few counts. This sequence joins TRBV12-3 or TRBV12-4 and TRBJ1-3, with D tentatively TRBD1 (5 bases). V was cut by 2 bases and J by 4 bases, with 15 bases left in between. The CDR3 has 16 amino acids. The CDR3 reads CASSLPAIGAGNTIYF. CDR3 DNA: TGTGCCAGCAGTTTACCCGCAATCGGGGCAGGAAACACCATATATTTT.

The rearrangement joins TRBV6-2 or TRBV6-3 to TRBJ1-1; D unresolved. V gave up 8 bases and J gave up 2 bases, with 18 bases separating them. CDR1 is MNHEY, CDR2 SVGEGT, per germline. The CDR3 extends over 15 amino acids. CDR3 sequence: CASGSLHGPNTEAFF. The CDR3 bases are TGTGCCAGCGGATCCTTGCACGGTCCCAACACTGAAGCTTTCTTT.

This clonotype was detected many times. This chain joins TRBV5-5 and TRBJ1-2; D call uncertain. Trimming cost V 5 bases and J 1 base, with 9 bases left between them. The CDR3 runs to 13 residues. Germline CDR1 and CDR2: SGHKS and YYEKEE (reference sequence). The CDR3 coding sequence is TGTGCCAGCAGTCGGCGGGGTAACTATGGCTACACCTTC. This gives the protein CASSRRGNYGYTF.

The chain couples TRBV11-3 to TRBJ2-2; D call uncertain. V gave up 0 bases and J gave up 4 bases, with 12 bases separating them. Per the germline V gene, CDR1 is SGHNT and CDR2 is YENEEA. This CDR3 is 16 amino acids long. For the CDR3, the DNA is TGTGCCAGCAGCTTAGATTCTTGGACCATCACCGGGGAGCTGTTTTTT. Protein product: CASSLDSWTITGELFF.

This clonotype was observed at least ten times. The CDR3 DNA follows: TGCGCCAGCAGCCAAGACAGGACCCTTAGCAATCAGCCCCAGCATTTT. This sequence encodes CASSQDRTLSNQPQHF. The V gene is TRBV4-3, the J gene TRBJ1-5, with no clear D. The germline V gene encodes CDR1 LGHNA and CDR2 YSLEER. The CDR3 length is 16 residues. Deletions cut 0 bases from V and 0 bases from J, with 9 bases between.

Ten or more counts support this clonotype. V is TRBV29-1 and J is TRBJ2-3; D is unresolved. Trimming took 4 bases from V and 5 from J, leaving 7 bases between them. In germline, CDR1 is SQVTM, CDR2 ANQGSEA. CDR3 length: 11 amino acids. CDR3 nucleotide sequence: TGCAGCGTTGGCCAAGTAGATACGCAGTATTTT. This sequence encodes CSVGQVDTQYF.

This clonotype was recorded many times. This chain uses TRBV4-2 with TRBJ1-2, with 7 bases aligning to TRBD1. V lost 5 bases and J lost 8; bases outside the gene matches: 11. This CDR3 is built from 14 residues. From germline, CDR1 is LGHNA and CDR2 YNFKEQ. The CDR3 reads CASSEQGSRAGYTF. Here the CDR3 DNA reads TGTGCCAGCAGCGAACAGGGGAGTAGAGCGGGCTACACCTTC.

This clonotype has just a few counts. The chain joins TRBV12-3 or TRBV12-4 to TRBJ2-4, with 8 nucleotides matching TRBD1. The length of the CDR3 is 13 residues. V lost 2 bases, J lost 7 bases, and 1 base stayed unmatched. This CDR3 reads CASSLRQGNIQYF. CDR3 coding DNA: TGTGCCAGCAGTTTACGACAGGGGAACATTCAGTACTTC.